The sequence of this T cell receptor beta chain was determined in a study of tumor and adjacent non-tumor tissue in lung cancer. Broader study findings: Normal lung showed higher cumulative top 100 clone frequency than tumor.

The template was RNA from unsorted bulk tissue. The CDR3 length is 14 residues. Trimming stripped 1 base from V and 7 bases from J, with 13 bases between. The germline CDR1 and CDR2 sequences are SGHAT and FQNNGV. In its sample, this clonotype was seen many times. Its antigen is not known. Three rounds of nested PCR, following a modified ARM-PCR protocol, produced the TCRbeta library. TCRdb reprocessed the multiplex PCR reads with MiXCR, giving one entry per CDR3 protein. This sample carries approximately 150,000 distinct CDR3 sequences, around 67% of them seen once, and the ten largest clones take over 15%.

The origin of this receptor is a man aged 55 to 69 with small cell lung cancer. The genes are TRBV11-2 and TRBJ1-1; D ambiguous. The sample comprised lung tumor tissue. The CDR3 DNA reads TGTGCCAGCAGCTTAGTTCTCGGGTCCTTTGAAGCTTTCTTT. It codes for CASSLVLGSFEAFF.